This T cell receptor beta chain was sequenced in a study of T cells in Graves' hyperthyroidism and ophthalmopathy. Regions amplified from RNA transcripts were the TCR beta CDR3 regions. With the HTBI primer set, the TCR CDR3 went through a first round of RT-PCR. TCRdb recomputed calls from the multiplex PCR reads with MiXCR, one row per CDR3 protein. The sample consists of about 350,000 distinct CDR3 sequences, less than 20% of them appearing once. The authors obtained PBMCs from around 10 ml of fresh peripheral blood. CDR1 and CDR2 from the germline V gene are LNHDA and SQIVND (reference sequence). The ends were cut back, 6 bases at V and 3 bases at J, with 8 bases in the middle. The CDR3 extends over 12 amino acids.

Material: blood. This receptor was identified in a woman aged 40 to 49 with Graves' ophthalmopathy. V gene TRBV19 combines with J gene TRBJ1-1; D is unresolved. This CDR3 reads CASRGMDTEAFF. CDR3 nucleotides: TGTGCCAGTAGAGGAATGGACACTGAAGCTTTCTTT.